This T cell receptor (beta chain) was captured in a study of cytomegalovirus exposure and HLA in healthy donors. Turning to the study itself: Membership in the Caucasian-associated ancestry cluster was found for 81% of roughly 360 genotyped donors.

This CDR3 spans 18 amino acids. V lost 3 bases, J lost 0 bases, and 18 bases lay in between. Germline loops: CDR1 SEHNR, CDR2 FQNEAQ (reference sequence). PCR employed 60 Vbeta and 13 Jbeta primers. TCRdb's copy holds only in-frame clones and misses some; the assay was immunoSEQ multiplex PCR. The repertoire holds roughly 170,000 clones, with 82% as singletons. This chain joins TRBV7-9 and TRBJ1-3, with D unresolved. The source is a male donor in good health and CMV-seronegative. Sequencing input: PBMCs. The CDR3: CASSFSQIATRSGNTIYF. The DNA for the CDR3 is TGTGCCAGCAGCTTTTCCCAGATAGCCACTCGCTCTGGAAACACCATATATTTT.